The T cell receptor beta chain under discussion was sequenced for a study of monozygotic twins with inflammatory bowel disease. Researchers put TCRalpha and TCRbeta cDNA through two nested PCRs lasting around 15 and 10 cycles. With the 5' RACE reads reprocessed, TCRdb shows one record per CDR3 protein and no DNA. The sample data list about 380,000 distinct CDR3 sequences. Specimen: blood. The clonotype originates from a human donor with ulcerative colitis or Crohn's disease, or a healthy co-twin of an affected twin (not recorded which).

The CDR3 sequence is CASSLFSGGTYEQYF. The rearrangement joins TRBV7-2 to TRBJ2-7; TCRdb's D call of TRBD2 is untestable without DNA. This CDR3 has 15 amino acids. CDR1 is SGHTA, CDR2 FQGNSA, per germline. Full variable domain (remainder filled in from reference TRBV7-2 and TRBJ2-7): GAGVSQSPSNKVTEKGKDVELRCDPISGHTALYWYRQSLGQGLEFLIYFQGNSAPDKSGLPSDRFSAERTGGSVSTLTIQRTQQEDSAVYLCASSLFSGGTYEQYFGPGTRLTVT.